This TCR beta chain came from a study of blood T cell repertoires in COVID-19. At the level of the study: T cells, B-cell-depleted T cells, or PBMCs provided the cDNA or gDNA that served as material.

Generated by immunoSEQ multiplex PCR, the TCRdb table keeps only in-frame clones and is missing some. The sample contains some 220,000 clones, 84% of which appear only once. This clone has more than one count but fewer than ten. The V and J ends lost 5 bases and 5 bases respectively, with 10 bases between them. Germline CDR1 and CDR2: GTSNPN and SVGIG (reference sequence). The CDR3 totals 11 residues. The TCR comes from a woman aged 25 to 45 who had recovered from COVID-19. Sequencing was performed on peripheral blood. This rearrangement joins TRBV30 to TRBJ2-7; D remains ambiguous. CDR3 region: CAWGLADEQYF. In DNA, the CDR3 is TGTGCCTGGGGTTTAGCCGACGAGCAGTACTTC.